A single sample gave rise to the 19 T cell receptor beta chains below, sequenced in a study of molecular identifiers for immune sequencing clone quantification (dated by TCRdb to 2016 to 2018). Preparation of the library involved PCR. The sequencing machine was an Illumina HiSeq 4000. The public reads were reanalyzed by TCRdb: fastp trimming at Q25, MiXCR alignment, in-frame beta chains only. Rows are combined by CDR3 protein, so each entry shows the most common genes and DNA. A total of approximately 670,000 distinct CDR3 sequences appear in this sample, 20% of them only once. Roughly 0.83% of the sample is held by the ten biggest clonotypes. The specimen was naive CD8+ T cells from blood, with Jurkat cell RNA spiked in. What the cell subset or site label conveys for this sample: FACS-sorted CD8+CD4-CCR7+CD45RA+ naive T cells. These receptors were collected from a human donor in good health. Some libraries in this study had Jurkat cell RNA spiked in.

As to this clonotype: One end of the junction is discordant with germline, which a read error may explain. J is TRBJ2-3 and V is TRBV12-3 or TRBV12-4, with 11 bases fitting TRBD2. The CDR3 length is 16 residues. DNA of the CDR3: TGTGCCAGCAGTTTGACTAGCGGGGTGCGCACAGATACGCAGTGTTTT. Amino acids: CASSLTSGVRTDTQCF.

In DNA form, the CDR3 reads TGCAGTGCTACGAGTATCTCTGGAAACACCATATATTTT. It is translated as CSATSISGNTIYF. The V gene is TRBV20-1, the J gene TRBJ1-3; no clear D gene. The CDR3 runs 13 residues. The V gene's germline CDR1 is DFQATT and CDR2 SNEGSKA (reference sequence). V was clipped by 4 bases and J by 0 bases, with 7 bases between them.

This clonotype was seen at least ten times. The chain couples TRBV6-2 or TRBV6-3 to TRBJ2-3; D uncertain. V dropped 0 bases and J dropped 2 bases, with 6 bases sitting between them. The CDR3 has 14 residues. CDR1 and CDR2 (germline): MNHEY, SVGEGT. The CDR3 reads CASSYSTPTDTQYF. CDR3 DNA sequence: TGTGCCAGCAGTTACTCGACCCCCACAGATACGCAGTATTTT.

Concerning this clonotype itself: A read error is possible here, since a much larger clone lies one base away. The CDR3 DNA is TGTGCCAGCGCCTTCGGACTAGCGGGGGGGATGGACGAGCAGTACTTC. It translates to CASAFGLAGGMDEQYF. The genes are TRBV13 and TRBJ2-7; 15 bases are shared with TRBD2. Germline values: CDR1 PRHDT, CDR2 FYEKMQ (reference sequence). The CDR3 has 16 amino acids. Trimming removed 8 bases from V and 5 bases from J; junction bases left unmatched: 10.

The V gene is TRBV11-2, the J gene TRBJ2-5; D not resolved. The germline gives CDR1 SGHAT, CDR2 FQNNGV. The CDR3 covers 14 residues. V was clipped by 5 bases and J by 0 bases, with 10 bases between them. The CDR3 DNA reads TGTGCCAGCAGCCCAGAATTGTACCAAGAGACCCAGTACTTC. Encoded protein: CASSPELYQETQYF.

This clonotype was observed a few times. This could be a read error, since a much larger clone is one nucleotide away. J is TRBJ2-3 and V is TRBV4-2, with D perhaps matching TRBD1 (6 bases). The CDR3 is 15 amino acids. The germline V gene encodes CDR1 LGHNA and CDR2 YNFKEQ. Here the CDR3 DNA reads TGTGCCAGCGGCCAAGGGGGTAGAAGCACAGATACGCAGTATTTT. Its protein product is CASGQGGRSTDTQYF.

This chain joins TRBV18 and TRBJ1-1; 10 bases align to TRBD1. Unmatched junction bases numbered 7, after V lost 0 bases and J lost 0 bases. Germline-derived CDR1 and CDR2 are KGHSH and LQKENI. The CDR3 totals 18 residues. The CDR3 spells CASSPPGGQGTLNTEAFF. The CDR3 bases are TGTGCCAGCTCACCACCGGGGGGACAGGGGACCCTGAACACTGAAGCTTTCTTT. The complete variable domain, with remaining parts taken from reference TRBV18 and TRBJ1-1, reads NAGVMQNPRHLVRRRGQEARLRCSPMKGHSHVYWYRQLPEEGLKFMVYLQKENIIDESGMPKERFSAEFPKEGPSILRIQQVVRGDSAAYFCASSPPGGQGTLNTEAFFGQGTRLTVV.

The genes are TRBV6-5 and TRBJ2-5; TRBD2 matches at 9 bases. The V gene end was trimmed by 0 bases and the J gene end by 9 bases; junction bases not matched to a gene: 8. Germline CDR1 MNHEY, CDR2 SVGAGI. The CDR3 spans 15 residues. In nucleotides, the CDR3 is TGTGCCAGCAGTTACTCGATCCCTAGCGGGGAGGCCCAGTACTTC. Encoded protein: CASSYSIPSGEAQYF.

This clonotype has only a few counts. J is TRBJ2-7 and V is TRBV16; TRBD1 aligns across 9 bases. V dropped 3 bases and J dropped 2; count of bases not matched to a gene: 5. The CDR3 covers 15 residues. CDR1 and CDR2 (germline): KGHSY, FQNENV. The CDR3 reads CASSHTGTGTYEQYF. The CDR3, as DNA: TGTGCCAGCAGCCATACCGGGACAGGGACCTACGAGCAGTACTTC. Full variable domain (rest looked up from reference TRBV16 and TRBJ2-7): GEEVAQTPKHLVRGEGQKAKLYCAPIKGHSYVFWYQQVLKNEFKFLISFQNENVFDETGMPKERFSAKCLPNSPCSLEIQATKLEDSAVYFCASSHTGTGTYEQYFGPGTRLTVT.

Many counts were recorded for this clonotype. One end of the junction is discordant with germline, which a read error may explain. V usage is TRBV5-4 and J usage is TRBJ1-1; unclear D gene. In germline, CDR1 is SGHNT, CDR2 YYREEE (reference sequence). This CDR3 contains 12 residues. Written as DNA, the CDR3 is TGTGCCGGTCGTAGAGGGAACGCTGAAGCTTTCTTT. Amino acid sequence: CAGRRGNAEAFF. Filled out from reference TRBV5-4 and TRBJ1-1, the complete variable domain reads ETGVTQSPTHLIKTRGQQVTLRCSSQSGHNTVSWYQQALGQGPQFIFQYYREEENGRGNFPPRFSGLQFPNYSSELNVNALELDDSALYLCAGRRGNAEAFFGQGTRLTVV.

Concerning this clonotype itself: A clone one base away is much larger, so this may be a read error. The CDR3 end shows no conserved phenylalanine or tryptophan, and so a read error is likely. The V gene is TRBV3-1, the J gene TRBJ2-7; 9 nucleotides agree with TRBD1. Germline CDR1 and CDR2: LGHDT and YNNKEL (reference sequence). V gave up 6 bases and J gave up 5 bases; unmatched junction bases: 8. The CDR3 spans 14 residues. The CDR3 DNA sequence: TGTGCCAGCAGTCTTGGGACAGGGTTGGACGAGCAGTACCTC. It encodes CASSLGTGLDEQYL.

Comment on this clonotype: A much bigger clone sits one base away, suggesting this may be a read error. The genes are TRBV20-1 and TRBJ2-7, with 9 bases that match TRBD2. The CDR3 runs to 13 residues. The V and J ends lost 6 bases and 5 bases, in that order; junction bases with no gene match: 8. Germline loops: CDR1 DFQATT, CDR2 SNEGSKA (reference sequence). This CDR3 is CSAHWREGHEQYF. DNA of the CDR3: TGCAGTGCCCACTGGCGGGAGGGCCACGAGCAGTACTTC.

With respect to this clonotype: This may stem from a read error, because a much larger clone lies one nucleotide away. V and J are TRBV27 and TRBJ2-7, with D unclear. This CDR3 spans 13 amino acids. In germline, CDR1 is MNHEY, CDR2 SMNVEV (reference sequence). Trimming left V 1 base short and J 3 bases short, with 7 bases between. The DNA of the CDR3 is TGTGCCAGCAGTTTATGGGTGGGCTACGAGCAGTACTTC. This translates into CASSLWVGYEQYF.

This clonotype showed up just a few times. CDR3 in amino acids: CASSIVPLGREQYF. CDR3 DNA: TGTGCCAGTAGTATAGTCCCTCTGGGGAGAGAGCAGTACTTC. The chain recombines TRBV19 with TRBJ2-7; D possibly corresponds to TRBD2 (5 bases). Germline V gives CDR1 LNHDA, CDR2 SQIVND (reference sequence). The CDR3 covers 14 residues. Trimming left V 1 base short and J 7 bases short, with 14 bases between.

J is TRBJ2-3 and V is TRBV15; 9 nucleotides agree with TRBD2. After removal of 2 bases from V and 10 bases from J, the junction contained 16 bases not matched to a gene. Looked up from germline, CDR1 is LNHNV and CDR2 is YYDKDF (reference sequence). The CDR3 runs 17 residues. CDR3 nucleotides: TGTGCCACCAGCAGAACGGCCGGGACTAGCTTTACGGATGCGCAGTATTTT. This codes for CATSRTAGTSFTDAQYF.

There are many counts of this clonotype. This chain uses TRBV11-1 with TRBJ2-7; D remains ambiguous. There are 14 residues in the CDR3. In germline, CDR1 is SGHAT, CDR2 FQDESV (reference sequence). The ends were cut back, 2 bases at V and 2 bases at J, with 10 bases in the middle. CDR3 DNA: TGTGCCAGCAGCTTATCGGGCCGGACCTACGAGCAGTACTTC. It encodes CASSLSGRTYEQYF.

This clonotype appeared many times. This chain uses TRBV29-1 with TRBJ2-3, with D possibly being TRBD2 (5 bases). Germline loops: CDR1 SQVTM, CDR2 ANQGSEA. V was clipped by 6 bases and J by 6 bases, with 25 bases between them. This CDR3 is 16 amino acids long. CDR3 amino acids: CSVDWLPGLAADTQYF. As DNA, the CDR3 is TGCAGCGTAGATTGGCTTCCTGGCCTAGCAGCGGATACGCAGTATTTT.

This clonotype was recorded many times. The J gene is TRBJ2-1, the V gene TRBV7-9; 8 positions agree with TRBD2. J lost 7 bases, V lost 1 base, and 9 bases had no gene match. Germline CDR1 is SEHNR and CDR2 is FQNEAQ (reference sequence). The CDR3 has 16 amino acids. The CDR3 here is CASSLGPGGLKNEQFF. The CDR3 region has the DNA TGTGCCAGCAGCTTAGGTCCGGGAGGGCTAAAGAATGAGCAGTTCTTC.

Only a few counts were recorded for this clonotype. V is TRBV5-4 and J is TRBJ1-2; no clear D. Germline CDR1 is SGHNT and CDR2 is YYREEE (reference sequence). V was trimmed by 4 bases and J by 4 bases, leaving 17 bases between them. CDR3 size: 15 residues. The CDR3 DNA sequence: TGTGCCAGCAGCGGAAGCTTACAAGGTATCTATGGCTACACCTTC. Its translation is CASSGSLQGIYGYTF.